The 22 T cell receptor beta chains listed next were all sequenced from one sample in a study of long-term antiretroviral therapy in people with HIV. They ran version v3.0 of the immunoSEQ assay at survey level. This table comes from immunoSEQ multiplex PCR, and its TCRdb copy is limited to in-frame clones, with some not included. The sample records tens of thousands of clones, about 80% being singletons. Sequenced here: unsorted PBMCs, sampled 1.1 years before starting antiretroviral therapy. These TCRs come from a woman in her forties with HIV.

The CDR3 reads CASSVGTPRIYEQYF. CDR3 DNA sequence: TGTGCCAGCAGTGTTGGGACACCTAGGATCTACGAGCAGTACTTC. V and J are TRBV2 and TRBJ2-7; tentatively, D is TRBD1 (6 bases). Trimming removed 4 bases at V and 3 bases at J, with 16 bases between. The CDR3 runs to 15 residues. Germline values: CDR1 SNHLY, CDR2 FYNNEI. The full variable domain, rest sourced from reference TRBV2 and TRBJ2-7, is EPEVTQTPSHQVTQMGQEVILRCVPISNHLYFYWYRQILGQKVEFLVSFYNNEISEKSEIFDDQFSVERPDGSNFTLKIRSTKLEDSAMYFCASSVGTPRIYEQYFGPGTRLTVT.

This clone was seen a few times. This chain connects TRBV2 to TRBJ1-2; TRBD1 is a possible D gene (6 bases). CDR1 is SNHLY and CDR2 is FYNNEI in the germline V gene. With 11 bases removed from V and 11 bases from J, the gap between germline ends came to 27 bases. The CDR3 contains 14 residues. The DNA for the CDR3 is TGTGCCGGACTACGAGGGACACCCAGTCCGGGGTACACCTTC. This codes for CAGLRGTPSPGYTF.

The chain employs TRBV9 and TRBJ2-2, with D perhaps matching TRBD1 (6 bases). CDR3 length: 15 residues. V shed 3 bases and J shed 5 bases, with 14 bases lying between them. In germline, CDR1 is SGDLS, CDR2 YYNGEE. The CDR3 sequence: CASSGYSTGTGELFF. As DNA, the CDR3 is TGTGCCAGCAGCGGATACTCTACAGGGACCGGGGAGCTGTTTTTT.

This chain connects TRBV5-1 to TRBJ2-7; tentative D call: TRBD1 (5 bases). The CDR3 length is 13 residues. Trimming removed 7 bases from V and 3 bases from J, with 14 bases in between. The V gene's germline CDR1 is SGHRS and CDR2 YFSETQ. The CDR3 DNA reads TGCGCCAGCCGGGTGGACAAAGGCTACGAGCAGTACTTC. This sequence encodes CASRVDKGYEQYF.

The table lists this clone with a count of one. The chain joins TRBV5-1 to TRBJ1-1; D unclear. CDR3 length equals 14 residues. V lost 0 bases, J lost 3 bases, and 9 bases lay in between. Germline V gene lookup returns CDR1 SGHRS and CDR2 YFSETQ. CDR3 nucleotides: TGCGCCAGCAGCTTGGCCTCCCCGGACACTGAAGCTTTCTTT. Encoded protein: CASSLASPDTEAFF. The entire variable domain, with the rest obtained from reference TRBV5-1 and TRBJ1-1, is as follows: KAGVTQTPRYLIKTRGQQVTLSCSPISGHRSVSWYQQTPGQGLQFLFEYFSETQRNKGNFPGRFSGRQFSNSRSEMNVSTLELGDSALYLCASSLASPDTEAFFGQGTRLTVV.

The CDR3 sequence is CASSSGQGGAGELFF. CDR3 nucleotide sequence: TGTGCCAGCAGCTCCGGACAGGGGGGGGCCGGGGAGCTGTTTTTT. The gene calls are TRBV11-1 and TRBJ2-2; TRBD1 agrees at 10 bases. Trimming cost V 4 bases and J 6 bases; bases outside gene matches: 5. Per germline, CDR1 SGHAT and CDR2 FQDESV (reference sequence). The CDR3 runs to 15 residues.

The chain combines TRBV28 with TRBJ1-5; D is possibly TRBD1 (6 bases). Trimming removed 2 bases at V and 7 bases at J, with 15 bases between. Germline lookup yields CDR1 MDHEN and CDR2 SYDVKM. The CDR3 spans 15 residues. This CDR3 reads CASSLAGVDGQPQHF. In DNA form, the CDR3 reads TGTGCCAGCAGTTTAGCAGGGGTCGACGGGCAGCCCCAGCATTTT.

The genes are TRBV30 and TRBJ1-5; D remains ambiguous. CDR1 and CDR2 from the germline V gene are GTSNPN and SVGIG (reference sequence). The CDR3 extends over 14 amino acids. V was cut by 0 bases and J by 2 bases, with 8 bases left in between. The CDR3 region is CAWSVQRGNQPQHF. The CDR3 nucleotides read TGTGCCTGGAGTGTACAAAGGGGCAATCAGCCCCAGCATTTT.

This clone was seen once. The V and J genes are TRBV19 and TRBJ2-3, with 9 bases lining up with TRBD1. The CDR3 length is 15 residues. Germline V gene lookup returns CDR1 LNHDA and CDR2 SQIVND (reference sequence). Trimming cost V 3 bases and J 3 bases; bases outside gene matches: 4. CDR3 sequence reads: CASSIWGQGTDTQYF. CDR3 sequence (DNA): TGTGCCAGTAGTATTTGGGGACAGGGAACAGATACGCAGTATTTT.

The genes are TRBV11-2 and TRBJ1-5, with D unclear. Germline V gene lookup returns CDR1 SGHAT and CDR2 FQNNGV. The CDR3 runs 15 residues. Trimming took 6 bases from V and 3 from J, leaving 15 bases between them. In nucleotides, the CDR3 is TGTGCCAGCAGTTATGACAACGACTACAATCAGCCCCAGCATTTT. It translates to CASSYDNDYNQPQHF.

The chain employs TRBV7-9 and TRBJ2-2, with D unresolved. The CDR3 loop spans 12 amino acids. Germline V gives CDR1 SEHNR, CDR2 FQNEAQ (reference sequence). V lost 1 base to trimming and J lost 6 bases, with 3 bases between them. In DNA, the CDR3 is TGTGCCAGCAGCTTAGTGCCCGGGGAGCTGTTTTTT. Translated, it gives CASSLVPGELFF.

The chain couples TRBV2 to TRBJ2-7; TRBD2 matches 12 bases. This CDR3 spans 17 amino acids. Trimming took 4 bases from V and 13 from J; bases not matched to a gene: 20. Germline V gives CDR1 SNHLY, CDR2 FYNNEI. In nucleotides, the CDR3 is TGTGCCAGCAGTGGCCTTGGGGGGTTGGCAACTAGCGGGAGGAGCTACTTC. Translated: CASSGLGGLATSGRSYF.

This chain's CDR3 is CASRPRDRGYNEQFF. The CDR3, as DNA: TGTGCCAGCAGACCCCGGGACAGGGGCTACAATGAGCAGTTCTTC. This sequence joins TRBV5-4 and TRBJ2-1, with 10 bases identical to TRBD1. With 5 bases clipped from V and 3 bases from J, the junction kept 5 bases outside the gene matches. There are 15 residues in the CDR3. CDR1 SGHNT and CDR2 YYREEE come from the germline V gene (reference sequence).

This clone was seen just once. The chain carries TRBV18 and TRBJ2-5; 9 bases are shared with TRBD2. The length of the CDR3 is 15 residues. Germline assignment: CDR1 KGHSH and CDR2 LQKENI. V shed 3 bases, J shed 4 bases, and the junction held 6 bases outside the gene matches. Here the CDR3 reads CASSPRTSVGETQYF. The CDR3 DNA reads TGTGCCAGCTCACCGAGGACTAGCGTCGGAGAGACCCAGTACTTC.

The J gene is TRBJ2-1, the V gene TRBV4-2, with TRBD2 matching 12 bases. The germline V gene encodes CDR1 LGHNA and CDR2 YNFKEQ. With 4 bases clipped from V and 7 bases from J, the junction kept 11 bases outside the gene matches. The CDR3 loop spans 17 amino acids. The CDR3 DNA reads TGTGCCAGCAGCCCCAACCCGACTAGCGGGAGATGGAATGAGCAGTTCTTC. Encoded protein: CASSPNPTSGRWNEQFF.

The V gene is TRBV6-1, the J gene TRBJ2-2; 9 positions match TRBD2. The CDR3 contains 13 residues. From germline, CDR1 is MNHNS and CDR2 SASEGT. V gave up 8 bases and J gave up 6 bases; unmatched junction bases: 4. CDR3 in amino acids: CASVAGAAGELFF. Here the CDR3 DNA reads TGTGCCAGCGTAGCGGGAGCAGCCGGGGAGCTGTTTTTT.

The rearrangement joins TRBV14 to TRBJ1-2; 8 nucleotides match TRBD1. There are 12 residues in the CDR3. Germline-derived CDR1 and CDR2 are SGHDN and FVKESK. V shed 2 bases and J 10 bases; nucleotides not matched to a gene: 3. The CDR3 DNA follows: TGTGCCAGCAGCCAAAGGACAGGGTACTACACCTTC. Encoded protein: CASSQRTGYYTF.

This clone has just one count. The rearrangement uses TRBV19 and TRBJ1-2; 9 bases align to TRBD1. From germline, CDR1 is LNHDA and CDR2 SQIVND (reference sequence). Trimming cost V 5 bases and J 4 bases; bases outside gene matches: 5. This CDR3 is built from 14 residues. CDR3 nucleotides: TGTGCCAGTAGTCTGACAGGGGGGCCCTATGGCTACACCTTC. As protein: CASSLTGGPYGYTF.

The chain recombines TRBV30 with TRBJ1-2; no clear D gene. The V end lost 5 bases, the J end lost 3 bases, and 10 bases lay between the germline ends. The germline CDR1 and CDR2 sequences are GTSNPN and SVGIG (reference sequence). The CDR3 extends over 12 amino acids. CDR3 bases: TGTGCCTGGGATCAGGCCTACTATGGCTACACCTTC. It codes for CAWDQAYYGYTF.

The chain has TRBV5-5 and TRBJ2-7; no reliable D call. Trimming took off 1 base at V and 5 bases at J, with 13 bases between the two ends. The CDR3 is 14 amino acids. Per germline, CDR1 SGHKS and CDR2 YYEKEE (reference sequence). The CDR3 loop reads CASSLSPVGHEQYF. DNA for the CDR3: TGTGCCAGCAGCTTGTCACCGGTGGGTCACGAGCAGTACTTC.

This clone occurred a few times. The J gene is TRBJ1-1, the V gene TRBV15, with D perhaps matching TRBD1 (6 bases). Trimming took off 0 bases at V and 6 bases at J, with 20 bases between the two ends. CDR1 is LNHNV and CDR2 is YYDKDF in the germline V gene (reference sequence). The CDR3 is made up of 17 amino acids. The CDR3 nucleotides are TGTGCCACCAGCAGAGATCCAGGGGCCGTTGGCTTCCCTGAAGCTTTCTTT. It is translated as CATSRDPGAVGFPEAFF.

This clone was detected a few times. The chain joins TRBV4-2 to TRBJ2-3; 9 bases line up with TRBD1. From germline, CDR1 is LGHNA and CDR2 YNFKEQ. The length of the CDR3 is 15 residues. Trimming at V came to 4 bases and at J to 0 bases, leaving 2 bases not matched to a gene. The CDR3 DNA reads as TGTGCCAGCAGCCTCGGACAGGGGAGCACAGATACGCAGTATTTT. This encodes CASSLGQGSTDTQYF.